Listed below are T cell receptor beta chains from one sample, sequenced in a study of CD8 T cells in Susac syndrome. From the immunoSEQ multiplex PCR reads, TCRdb called clonotypes with MiXCR, one entry per CDR3 protein. The repertoire consists of 100,000 to 150,000 distinct CDR3 sequences, with just under 95% occurring once and the leading ten covering approximately 0.22%. The sample comprised CD8+ T cells from PBMCs. The receptors shown here come from a human donor with Susac syndrome. Both conserved end residues are part of each CDR3. Fields, in order: J gene, D gene, clone size, V gene, CDR3 protein, CDR3 DNA. D genes are given only for firm matches. The listing skips clone size in some rows; elsewhere it reads once, few, many or a size class.

TRBJ2-7 TRBD1 - TRBV4-1 CASSQGDRVGEQYF TGCGCCAGCAGCCAAGGCGACAGGGTTGGGGAGCAGTACTTC
TRBJ2-7 TRBD1 - TRBV12-3/TRBV12-4 CASSLGTGDEQYF TGTGCCAGCAGTCTCGGGACAGGGGACGAGCAGTACTTC
TRBJ1-1 - - TRBV6-5 CASSYGLRAEAFF TGTGCCAGCAGTTACGGGCTGAGGGCTGAAGCTTTCTTT
TRBJ2-2 - - TRBV6-1 CASSPRPGNQNTGELFF TGTGCCAGCAGTCCCCGCCCCGGGAACCAGAACACCGGGGAGCTGTTTTTT
TRBJ2-7 - once TRBV10-3 CAISDDSLQYF TGTGCCATCAGTGACGACTCACTGCAGTACTTC
TRBJ2-7 - - TRBV12-3/TRBV12-4 CASTPDGHPYEQYF TGTGCCAGCACCCCAGACGGACACCCTTACGAGCAGTACTTC
TRBJ1-1 - - TRBV18 CASSPLSLQVNTEAFF TGTGCCAGCTCACCACTCTCCTTACAGGTGAACACTGAAGCTTTCTTT
TRBJ2-5 - - TRBV4-1 CASSSPAVEGSQETQYF TGCGCCAGCAGCTCCCCCGCTGTAGAGGGGTCACAAGAGACCCAGTACTTC
TRBJ2-2 - - TRBV7-9 CASSPPNGYGELFF TGTGCCAGCAGCCCGCCCAACGGGTACGGGGAGCTGTTTTTT
TRBJ1-1 - - TRBV13 CASSLMGGNTEAFF TGTGCCAGCAGCTTAATGGGAGGGAACACTGAAGCTTTCTTT
TRBJ2-2 - - TRBV29-1 CSVDVPYTGELFF TGCAGCGTTGACGTGCCTTACACCGGGGAGCTGTTTTTT
TRBJ1-2 TRBD1 - TRBV5-4 CASSRDRGGTNYGYTF TGTGCCAGCAGCCGGGACAGGGGGGGAACTAACTATGGCTACACCTTC
TRBJ2-1 TRBD2 - TRBV9 CASSPPTSGRYNEQFF TGTGCCAGCAGCCCCCCGACTAGCGGGAGATACAATGAGCAGTTCTTC
TRBJ2-6 - - TRBV10-1 CASDPDTAFSGANVLTF TGCGCCAGCGACCCCGATACGGCATTCTCTGGGGCCAACGTCCTGACTTTC
TRBJ1-2 - - TRBV4-2 CASSQDTVGGYTF TGTGCCAGCAGCCAAGACACGGTAGGAGGCTACACCTTC
TRBJ2-7 TRBD1 - TRBV30 CAWSRDRAYEQYF TGTGCCTGGAGCCGGGACAGGGCCTACGAGCAGTACTTC
TRBJ1-1 TRBD1 - TRBV12-3/TRBV12-4 CASSPSLASDRGRTEAFF TGTGCCAGCAGTCCGTCCTTGGCCTCTGACAGGGGGCGAACTGAAGCTTTCTTT
TRBJ2-6 - - TRBV6-1 CASSLKIRGWGVGANVLTF TGTGCCAGCAGTCTAAAAATTCGGGGATGGGGAGTCGGGGCCAACGTCCTGACTTTC
TRBJ2-7 TRBD2 - TRBV7-6 CASSSTKGLPYEQYF TGTGCCAGCAGCTCTACAAAGGGACTACCATACGAGCAGTACTTC
TRBJ2-5 - - TRBV6-2/TRBV6-3 CASSYLRGGETQYF TGTGCCAGCAGTTACCTGCGGGGAGGAGAGACCCAGTACTTC
TRBJ1-6 - - TRBV5-1 CASSWGRSKSSNSPLHF TGCGCCAGCAGCTGGGGACGGAGCAAAAGTTCGAATTCACCCCTCCACTTT
TRBJ2-5 - - TRBV6-5 CASSYSYRDTQETQYF TGTGCCAGCAGTTATTCATACAGGGACACTCAAGAGACCCAGTACTTC
TRBJ1-1 TRBD1 once TRBV30 CAWSPRTGLTEAFF TGTGCCTGGAGTCCACGGACAGGGTTGACTGAAGCTTTCTTT
TRBJ1-2 TRBD1 - TRBV27 CASSFGTGDNYGYTF TGTGCCAGCAGTTTCGGGACAGGCGACAACTATGGCTACACCTTC
TRBJ2-1 TRBD2 - TRBV4-2 CASSQQASGGYNEQFF TGTGCCAGCAGCCAACAAGCTAGCGGGGGATACAATGAGCAGTTCTTC
TRBJ2-1 TRBD2 - TRBV9 CASSVSSGSNEQFF TGTGCCAGCAGCGTAAGTAGCGGGAGCAATGAGCAGTTCTTC
TRBJ2-3 TRBD2 - TRBV20-1 CSGAGGPSFKYTQYF TGCAGTGGTGCGGGAGGGCCTAGTTTCAAGTATACGCAGTATTTT
TRBJ2-7 TRBD2 - TRBV4-2 CASSPTSGSSYEQYF TGTGCCAGCAGCCCGACTAGCGGGAGCTCCTACGAGCAGTACTTC
TRBJ2-1 TRBD2 - TRBV6-5 CASSPGLAGGHEQFF TGTGCCAGCAGTCCGGGACTAGCGGGGGGCCATGAGCAGTTCTTC
TRBJ2-7 - - TRBV7-3 CASSLTAGEQYF TGTGCCAGCAGCTTAACGGCGGGCGAGCAGTACTTC
TRBJ1-1 TRBD1 - TRBV12-3/TRBV12-4 CASSPPTDRGDHFF TGTGCCAGCAGTCCCCCCACAGACAGGGGCGATCATTTCTTT